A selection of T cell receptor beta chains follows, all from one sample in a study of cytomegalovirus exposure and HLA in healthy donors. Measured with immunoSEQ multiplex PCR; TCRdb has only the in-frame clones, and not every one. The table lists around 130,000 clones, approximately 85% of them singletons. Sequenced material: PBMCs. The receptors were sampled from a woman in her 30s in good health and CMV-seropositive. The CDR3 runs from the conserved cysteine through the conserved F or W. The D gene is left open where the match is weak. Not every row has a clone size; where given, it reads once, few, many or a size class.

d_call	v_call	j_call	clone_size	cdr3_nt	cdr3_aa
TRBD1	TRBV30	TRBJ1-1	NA	TGTGCCTGGAGGAGTACAGGGGGGACTGAAGCTTTCTTT	CAWRSTGGTEAFF
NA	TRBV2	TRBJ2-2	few	TGTGCCAGCAGTGAGAGGACCGGGGAGCTGTTTTTT	CASSERTGELFF
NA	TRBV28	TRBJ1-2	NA	TGTGCCAGCAGTTTAACAGGGATCTACTATGGCTACACCTTC	CASSLTGIYYGYTF
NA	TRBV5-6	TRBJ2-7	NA	TGTGCCAGCAGCTTGAAGGGGGTCTCCTACGAGCAGTACTTC	CASSLKGVSYEQYF
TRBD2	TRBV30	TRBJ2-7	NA	TGTGCCCGCCAGAGGTTCGGCGCGGGAGGGGGAGAGCAGTACTTC	CARQRFGAGGGEQYF
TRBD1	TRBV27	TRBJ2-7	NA	TGTGCCAGCAGTTTAGGGGCGGTGGCAGGGGGTGAAGAGCAGTACTTC	CASSLGAVAGGEEQYF
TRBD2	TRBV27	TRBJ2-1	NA	TGTGCCAGCAGTTTAGAGCGGGGGAATTACAATGAGCAGTTCTTC	CASSLERGNYNEQFF
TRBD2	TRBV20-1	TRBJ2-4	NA	TGCAGTGCCAGTAGTGGGACTACCAAGTACTTC	CSASSGTTKYF
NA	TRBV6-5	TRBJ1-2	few	TGTGCCAGCAGTTACCTACCCCCAGGGAACTATGGCTACACCTTC	CASSYLPPGNYGYTF
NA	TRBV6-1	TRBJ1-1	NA	TGTGCCAGCAGTGAGATCACGGGCACTGAAGCTTTCTTT	CASSEITGTEAFF
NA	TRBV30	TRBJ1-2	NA	TGTGCCTGGAGTGTGTCCCTTGATGGCTACACCTTC	CAWSVSLDGYTF
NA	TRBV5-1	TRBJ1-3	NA	TGCGCCAGCAGCAGTGAAGCTAGGGGCACCATATATTTT	CASSSEARGTIYF
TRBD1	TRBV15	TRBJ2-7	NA	TGTGCCACCAGCAGACAGGGGGCTGAGCAGTACTTC	CATSRQGAEQYF
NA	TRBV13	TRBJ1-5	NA	TGTGCCAGCAGCTTAGCTAATCAGCCCCAGCATTTT	CASSLANQPQHF
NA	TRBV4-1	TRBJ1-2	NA	TGCGCCAGCAGCCAGGGGGCGGCCTATGGCTACACCTTC	CASSQGAAYGYTF
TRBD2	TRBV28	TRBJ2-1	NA	TGTGCCAGCAGCCCCGGGACTACAGAGCAGTTCTTC	CASSPGTTEQFF
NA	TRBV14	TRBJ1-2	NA	TGTGCCAGCAGCCACCCGGGACAATCACATGGCTACACCTTC	CASSHPGQSHGYTF
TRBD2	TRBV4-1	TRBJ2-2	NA	TGCGCCAGCAGCCACTTTCTAGCGGGTTCGAACACCGGGGAGCTGTTTTTT	CASSHFLAGSNTGELFF
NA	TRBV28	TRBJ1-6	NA	TGTGCCAGCAGTACCCCGGGATCGGATAATTCACCCCTCCACTTT	CASSTPGSDNSPLHF
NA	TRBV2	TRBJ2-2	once	TGTGCCAGCACCCTACAAGGGACTTCCAACACCGGGGAGCTGTTTTTT	CASTLQGTSNTGELFF
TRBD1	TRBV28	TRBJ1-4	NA	TGTGCCAGCAGCTTCCTCGGGCGGACAGGGGATGAAAAACTGTTTTTT	CASSFLGRTGDEKLFF
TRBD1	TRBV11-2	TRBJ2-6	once	TGTGCCAGCAGCTTAACCCCGGGACAGGCGGTCTCTGGGGCCAACGTCCTGACTTTC	CASSLTPGQAVSGANVLTF
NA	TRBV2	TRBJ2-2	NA	TGTGCCAGCAGTGCAGCAGGGACTACCGGGGAGCTGTTTTTT	CASSAAGTTGELFF